Shown below are 5 T cell receptor beta chains from a single sample sequenced in a study of Tregs in tolerant kidney transplant recipients (dated by TCRdb to between 2018 and 2020). What this sample's time point label stands for: blood sample drawn before combined kidney and bone marrow transplant. The library was generated by the immunoSEQ multiplex PCR assay. The table was pulled from immuneACCESS by TCRdb, which kept in-frame rearrangements only. Such tables lose some clones; where checked, under half of the loss comes from unresolved V genes, and the rest has no known cause. This sample holds roughly 66,000 clones; just under 95% were observed only once. About 10% of the sample is held by the ten biggest clonotypes. Here the sequenced sample was CD8+ T cells from blood, taken before the transplant. The source of these receptors is a human donor who received a combined kidney and bone marrow transplant.

This sequence joins TRBV13 and TRBJ2-7; 7 bases match TRBD2. This CDR3 is built from 14 residues. CDR1 is PRHDT, CDR2 FYEKMQ, per germline (reference sequence). J gave up 2 bases and V 4 bases, and 5 bases lay outside the gene matches. Written as DNA, the CDR3 is TGTGCCAGCAGCTCTAGCGGTACTACCTACGAGCAGTACTTC. Its protein is CASSSSGTTYEQYF.

The chain uses TRBV6-4 and TRBJ2-2; D gene unclear. V lost 8 bases and J lost 3, with 7 bases in between. Germline assignment: CDR1 MRHNA and CDR2 SNTAGT. The length of the CDR3 is 12 residues. The CDR3 DNA sequence: TGTGCCAGCGGAACAGACACCGGGGAGCTGTTTTTT. This gives the protein CASGTDTGELFF.

V and J are TRBV5-1 and TRBJ1-2; TRBD1 might be the D (5 bases). V gave up 0 bases and J gave up 8 bases, with 11 bases separating them. The CDR3 runs to 13 residues. The germline V gene encodes CDR1 SGHRS and CDR2 YFSETQ. Written as DNA, the CDR3 is TGCGCCAGCAGCTTGGTTTCAGGGAACGGCTACACCTTC. This translates into CASSLVSGNGYTF. The full variable domain, completed using reference TRBV5-1 and TRBJ1-2, is KAGVTQTPRYLIKTRGQQVTLSCSPISGHRSVSWYQQTPGQGLQFLFEYFSETQRNKGNFPGRFSGRQFSNSRSEMNVSTLELGDSALYLCASSLVSGNGYTFGSGTRLTVV.

The V call is TRBV7-2, the J call TRBJ2-3, with a tentative D call TRBD2 (6 bases). There are 18 residues in the CDR3. In germline, CDR1 is SGHTA, CDR2 FQGNSA. The V end lost 1 base, the J end lost 4 bases, and 21 bases lay between the germline ends. The CDR3 DNA follows: TGTGCCAGCAGCTTAGTAGGAGGGGTCGGGAGCCCCCCAGATACGCAGTATTTT. Translated, it gives CASSLVGGVGSPPDTQYF. Together with reference TRBV7-2 and TRBJ2-3, the CDR3 gives the full variable domain: GAGVSQSPSNKVTEKGKDVELRCDPISGHTALYWYRQSLGQGLEFLIYFQGNSAPDKSGLPSDRFSAERTGGSVSTLTIQRTQQEDSAVYLCASSLVGGVGSPPDTQYFGPGTRLTVL.

This chain joins TRBV7-7 and TRBJ2-1; 9 positions agree with TRBD2. The CDR3 is 19 residues long. Germline V gene lookup returns CDR1 SSHAT and CDR2 FNYEAQ (reference sequence). Unmatched junction bases numbered 18, after V lost 4 bases and J lost 5 bases. CDR3 bases: TGTGCCAGCAGCTCGACGATCGGGACTAGCTGGGCTCCTGACAATGAGCAGTTCTTC. Its translation is CASSSTIGTSWAPDNEQFF.